The rows below give T cell receptor beta chains drawn from one sample of a study of persistence of HIV-infected CD4 T cells. The antigens these receptors bind are not known. Libraries were prepared by immunoSEQ multiplex PCR; TCRdb keeps only in-frame clonotypes and omits some of them. The sample holds about 20,000 clones; 55% to 65% are singletons and the top ten take approximately 2%. This sample comprised CD4+ T cells sorted from PBMCs after 18-hour stimulation, obtained from a patient who received antiretroviral therapy. All receptors come from an adult woman with HIV who was CMV-seropositive. CDR3s include the opening cysteine and the closing phenylalanine or tryptophan. The order of the fields is V gene, D gene, J gene, clone size, CDR3 length, CDR3 protein, CDR3 DNA. A D gene is named only where the DNA matches it firmly. Clone size is given for some rows only: seen once, a few or many times, or a class if the clone is expanded.

V: TRBV5-1; D: TRBD1; J: TRBJ2-1; size: .; length: 14; CDR3: CASSLPGGGHEQFF; DNA: TGCGCCAGCAGCCTACCAGGGGGCGGGCATGAGCAGTTCTTC
V: TRBV15; D: TRBD1; J: TRBJ1-1; size: .; length: 14; CDR3: CATSSDRGGTEAFF; DNA: TGTGCCACCAGTTCGGACAGGGGGGGCACTGAAGCTTTCTTT
V: TRBV5-5; D: .; J: TRBJ2-1; size: medium-sized; length: 12; CDR3: CASSQVGNEQFF; DNA: TGTGCCAGCAGCCAGGTCGGCAATGAGCAGTTCTTC
V: TRBV5-1; D: .; J: TRBJ1-2; size: few; length: 14; CDR3: CASSLAGGMHGYTF; DNA: TGCGCCAGCAGCTTGGCCGGGGGGATGCATGGCTACACCTTC
V: TRBV19; D: .; J: TRBJ1-6; size: few; length: 14; CDR3: CASSIVAPSSPLHF; DNA: TGTGCCAGTAGTATAGTTGCCCCGAGTTCACCCCTCCACTTT
V: TRBV30; D: .; J: TRBJ1-1; size: .; length: 13; CDR3: CAWSSRSYTEAFF; DNA: TGTGCCTGGAGTAGCCGGAGTTACACTGAAGCTTTCTTT
V: TRBV9; D: TRBD1; J: TRBJ2-7; size: .; length: 15; CDR3: CASSPRDRGIHEQYF; DNA: TGTGCCAGCAGCCCCCGGGACAGGGGCATCCACGAGCAGTACTTC
V: TRBV19; D: .; J: TRBJ1-1; size: .; length: 11; CDR3: CASMGYTEAFF; DNA: TGTGCCAGTATGGGATACACTGAAGCTTTCTTT
V: TRBV7-2; D: .; J: TRBJ2-1; size: .; length: 13; CDR3: CASSSRRGVWQFF; DNA: TGTGCCAGCAGCTCTCGCAGGGGGGTTTGGCAGTTCTTC
V: TRBV29-1; D: TRBD2; J: TRBJ2-3; size: .; length: 15; CDR3: CSVPGTSGGGDTQYF; DNA: TGCAGCGTCCCCGGGACTAGCGGGGGAGGAGATACGCAGTATTTT
V: TRBV10-3; D: .; J: TRBJ2-1; size: few; length: 13; CDR3: CAISGQEYNEQFF; DNA: TGTGCCATCAGTGGTCAGGAGTACAATGAGCAGTTCTTC
V: TRBV2; D: .; J: TRBJ2-3; size: .; length: 12; CDR3: CASSVNLRGEYF; DNA: TGTGCCAGCAGTGTGAATCTACGCGGGGAGTATTTT
V: TRBV5-1; D: .; J: TRBJ1-1; size: .; length: 14; CDR3: CASSPRRENTEAFF; DNA: TGCGCCAGCAGCCCCCGGAGGGAAAACACTGAAGCTTTCTTT
V: TRBV18; D: .; J: TRBJ2-2; size: .; length: 12; CDR3: CASSPPSGELFF; DNA: TGTGCCAGCTCACCCCCTTCCGGGGAGCTGTTTTTT
V: TRBV7-2; D: TRBD2; J: TRBJ2-5; size: .; length: 19; CDR3: CASRQITGTSGGVQETQYF; DNA: TGTGCCAGCAGACAAATAACCGGGACTAGCGGGGGTGTACAAGAGACCCAGTACTTC
V: TRBV7-9; D: .; J: TRBJ1-6; size: .; length: 12; CDR3: CASSLGRSPLHF; DNA: TGTGCCAGCAGCTTAGGACGCTCACCCCTCCACTTT
V: TRBV5-1; D: .; J: TRBJ1-2; size: .; length: 12; CDR3: CASSLEGYGYTF; DNA: TGCGCCAGCAGCTTGGAGGGATATGGCTACACCTTC
V: TRBV29-1; D: .; J: TRBJ2-1; size: .; length: 15; CDR3: CSVGHPLGSYNEQFF; DNA: TGCAGCGTTGGACACCCCCTAGGCTCCTACAATGAGCAGTTCTTC
V: TRBV4-2; D: .; J: TRBJ1-2; size: .; length: 14; CDR3: CASTVGGEVKGYTF; DNA: TGTGCCAGCACCGTCGGGGGGGAAGTCAAGGGCTACACCTTC
V: TRBV11-3; D: .; J: TRBJ2-3; size: .; length: 13; CDR3: CASSLDPRLPQYF; DNA: TGTGCCAGCAGCTTAGATCCTCGGCTACCGCAGTATTTT
V: TRBV27; D: TRBD2; J: TRBJ2-1; size: .; length: 19; CDR3: CASSLSVLLAASSYNEQFF; DNA: TGTGCCAGCAGTTTATCCGTTTTACTAGCGGCCTCCTCCTACAATGAGCAGTTCTTC
V: TRBV12-3/TRBV12-4; D: TRBD1; J: TRBJ1-1; size: .; length: 13; CDR3: CASSGQGDFEAFF; DNA: TGTGCCAGCAGTGGACAGGGTGATTTCGAAGCTTTCTTT
V: TRBV12-5; D: TRBD1; J: TRBJ1-5; size: .; length: 12; CDR3: CASGPTGVLQHF; DNA: TGTGCTAGTGGGCCGACAGGGGTCCTCCAGCATTTT
V: TRBV5-1; D: .; J: TRBJ2-1; size: .; length: 11; CDR3: CASSLGNEQFF; DNA: TGCGCCAGCAGCTTGGGAAACGAGCAGTTCTTC
V: TRBV18; D: .; J: TRBJ1-2; size: .; length: 12; CDR3: CASSREDYGYTF; DNA: TGTGCCAGCTCACGAGAGGACTATGGCTACACCTTC
V: TRBV4-2; D: TRBD2; J: TRBJ2-3; size: .; length: 17; CDR3: CASSQAGSGGAADTQYF; DNA: TGTGCCAGCAGCCAAGCCGGCAGCGGGGGGGCCGCAGATACGCAGTATTTT
V: TRBV18; D: TRBD1; J: TRBJ1-6; size: .; length: 15; CDR3: CASSPMGQSNSPLHF; DNA: TGTGCCAGCTCCCCGATGGGACAGTCTAATTCACCCCTCCACTTT
V: TRBV19; D: .; J: TRBJ1-2; size: .; length: 13; CDR3: CASISPSFYGYTF; DNA: TGTGCCAGTATCAGTCCCAGCTTCTATGGCTACACCTTC
V: TRBV7-8; D: .; J: TRBJ1-3; size: .; length: 17; CDR3: CASSFLPSQGSGNTIYF; DNA: TGTGCCAGCAGCTTTCTCCCCTCACAGGGCTCTGGAAACACCATATATTTT
V: TRBV10-1; D: .; J: TRBJ1-5; size: .; length: 13; CDR3: CASSEGVNQPQHF; DNA: TGCGCCAGCAGTGAGGGGGTTAATCAGCCCCAGCATTTT
V: TRBV2; D: TRBD1; J: TRBJ1-2; size: .; length: 14; CDR3: CASSVDRDSVGYTF; DNA: TGTGCCAGCAGCGTTGACAGGGATTCGGTGGGCTACACCTTC
V: TRBV6-2/TRBV6-3; D: TRBD2; J: TRBJ2-3; size: few; length: 17; CDR3: CASSPLDVGGETDTQYF; DNA: TGTGCCAGCAGCCCCCTTGATGTGGGGGGGGAGACAGATACGCAGTATTTT
V: TRBV6-5; D: .; J: TRBJ1-1; size: .; length: 14; CDR3: CASSYSNLNTEAFF; DNA: TGTGCCAGCAGTTACTCAAACCTGAACACTGAAGCTTTCTTT
V: TRBV30; D: .; J: TRBJ1-1; size: .; length: 15; CDR3: CAWSFLWDTSTEAFF; DNA: TGTGCCTGGAGCTTCCTTTGGGACACGAGCACTGAAGCTTTCTTT
V: TRBV10-2; D: TRBD2; J: TRBJ2-1; size: .; length: 14; CDR3: CASRERGLGDEQFF; DNA: TGCGCCAGCAGGGAGCGGGGCCTAGGAGATGAGCAGTTCTTC
V: TRBV25-1; D: .; J: TRBJ2-6; size: .; length: 17; CDR3: CASQQRWTDPGANVLTF; DNA: TGTGCCAGCCAGCAACGATGGACCGACCCTGGGGCCAACGTCCTGACTTTC
V: TRBV5-6; D: .; J: TRBJ2-2; size: few; length: 14; CDR3: CASSLGSETGELFF; DNA: TGTGCCAGCAGCTTGGGTAGCGAAACCGGGGAGCTGTTTTTT
V: TRBV19; D: .; J: TRBJ1-2; size: .; length: 14; CDR3: CASSIDTANYGYTF; DNA: TGTGCCAGTAGTATCGACACAGCTAACTATGGCTACACCTTC
V: TRBV9; D: TRBD1; J: TRBJ2-7; size: .; length: 14; CDR3: CASSRFDRGREQYF; DNA: TGTGCCAGCAGCCGATTCGACAGGGGGCGGGAGCAGTACTTC
V: TRBV6-4; D: .; J: TRBJ1-1; size: few; length: 13; CDR3: CASSQSGTTEAFF; DNA: TGTGCCAGCAGTCAATCCGGGACCACTGAAGCTTTCTTT
V: TRBV7-3; D: .; J: TRBJ2-1; size: few; length: 13; CDR3: CASSFLGYNEQFF; DNA: TGTGCCAGCAGCTTTCTTGGGTACAATGAGCAGTTCTTC
V: TRBV6-5; D: .; J: TRBJ1-1; size: .; length: 13; CDR3: CASSWRGSAEAFF; DNA: TGTGCCAGCAGTTGGCGGGGGAGCGCTGAAGCTTTCTTT
V: TRBV5-5; D: .; J: TRBJ1-2; size: .; length: 13; CDR3: CASSLKREGGYTF; DNA: TGTGCCAGCAGCTTGAAGCGGGAGGGCGGCTACACCTTC
V: TRBV7-7; D: TRBD2; J: TRBJ2-5; size: .; length: 16; CDR3: CASSETTGLAAGAQYF; DNA: TGTGCCAGCAGCGAAACCACGGGACTAGCGGCTGGGGCCCAGTACTTC
V: TRBV5-4; D: TRBD2; J: TRBJ2-2; size: .; length: 16; CDR3: CASSLDLAGARGELFF; DNA: TGTGCCAGCAGCTTGGATCTAGCGGGGGCCCGCGGGGAGCTGTTTTTT
V: TRBV7-6; D: TRBD2; J: TRBJ2-3; size: few; length: 13; CDR3: CASSPGGADTQYF; DNA: TGTGCCAGCAGTCCTGGGGGGGCAGATACGCAGTATTTT
V: TRBV21-1; D: .; J: TRBJ2-1; size: .; length: 16; CDR3: CASSKNAPGFYSEQFF; DNA: TGTGCCAGCAGCAAAAATGCCCCGGGGTTCTACAGTGAGCAGTTCTTC
V: TRBV5-6; D: .; J: TRBJ1-1; size: .; length: 13; CDR3: CASSQVVGTEAFF; DNA: TGTGCCAGCAGCCAGGTCGTAGGGACTGAAGCTTTCTTT
V: TRBV2; D: .; J: TRBJ1-1; size: once; length: 13; CDR3: CASSADRHTEAFF; DNA: TGTGCCAGCAGCGCCGACAGACACACTGAAGCTTTCTTT
V: TRBV6-5; D: .; J: TRBJ1-2; size: few; length: 14; CDR3: CASSSGPINYGYTF; DNA: TGTGCCAGCAGCTCCGGACCGATTAACTATGGCTACACCTTC
V: TRBV27; D: TRBD1; J: TRBJ1-5; size: few; length: 17; CDR3: CASSPAALRQGGQPQHF; DNA: TGTGCCAGCAGCCCGGCCGCGCTTCGACAGGGTGGGCAGCCCCAGCATTTT
V: TRBV5-1; D: .; J: TRBJ1-5; size: few; length: 13; CDR3: CASSLGRDQPQHF; DNA: TGCGCCAGCAGCTTGGGGCGGGATCAGCCCCAGCATTTT
V: TRBV10-2; D: .; J: TRBJ2-3; size: few; length: 15; CDR3: CASSGGFRGTDTQYF; DNA: TGCGCCAGCAGTGGCGGGTTTCGGGGCACAGATACGCAGTATTTT